This passage covers 2 T cell receptor beta chains from one sample sequenced in a study of T cells in Graves' hyperthyroidism and ophthalmopathy. TCR beta CDR3 region amplification was performed from RNA transcripts. A first-round RT-PCR of the TCR CDR3 used the HTBI primer set. TCRdb reprocessed the multiplex PCR reads with MiXCR, giving one entry per CDR3 protein. The sample includes 500,000 to 600,000 distinct CDR3 sequences, approximately 16% of them seen just once. What was sequenced was blood. The receptors were sampled from a woman aged 18-30 years with Graves' hyperthyroidism.

This clonotype showed up just a few times. V and J are TRBV7-8 and TRBJ1-2, with a tentative D call TRBD1 (5 bases). Trimming removed 3 bases at V and 7 bases at J, with 15 bases between. Germline V CDR1 and CDR2: SGHVS, FQNEAQ. This CDR3 comprises 14 residues. The CDR3 region has the DNA TGTGCCAGCAGCTTCCCCGGGGGGATCCGTGGCTACACCTTC. Amino acids: CASSFPGGIRGYTF. Drawing the rest from reference TRBV7-8 and TRBJ1-2, the complete variable domain is GAGVSQSPRYKVAKRGQDVALRCDPISGHVSLFWYQQALGQGPEFLTYFQNEAQLDKSGLPSDRFFAERPEGSVSTLKIQRTQQEDSAVYLCASSFPGGIRGYTFGSGTRLTVV.

This clonotype has at least ten counts. The chain recombines TRBV7-8 with TRBJ2-5, with 14 positions matching TRBD2. The germline V gene encodes CDR1 SGHVS and CDR2 FQNEAQ. The CDR3 runs 16 residues. V was pared by 5 bases and J by 5 bases, with 7 bases of the junction left unmatched. The DNA for the CDR3 is TGTGCCAGCAGCACCGGACTAGCGGGGGGTGGGGAGACCCAGTACTTC. It yields the protein CASSTGLAGGGETQYF.